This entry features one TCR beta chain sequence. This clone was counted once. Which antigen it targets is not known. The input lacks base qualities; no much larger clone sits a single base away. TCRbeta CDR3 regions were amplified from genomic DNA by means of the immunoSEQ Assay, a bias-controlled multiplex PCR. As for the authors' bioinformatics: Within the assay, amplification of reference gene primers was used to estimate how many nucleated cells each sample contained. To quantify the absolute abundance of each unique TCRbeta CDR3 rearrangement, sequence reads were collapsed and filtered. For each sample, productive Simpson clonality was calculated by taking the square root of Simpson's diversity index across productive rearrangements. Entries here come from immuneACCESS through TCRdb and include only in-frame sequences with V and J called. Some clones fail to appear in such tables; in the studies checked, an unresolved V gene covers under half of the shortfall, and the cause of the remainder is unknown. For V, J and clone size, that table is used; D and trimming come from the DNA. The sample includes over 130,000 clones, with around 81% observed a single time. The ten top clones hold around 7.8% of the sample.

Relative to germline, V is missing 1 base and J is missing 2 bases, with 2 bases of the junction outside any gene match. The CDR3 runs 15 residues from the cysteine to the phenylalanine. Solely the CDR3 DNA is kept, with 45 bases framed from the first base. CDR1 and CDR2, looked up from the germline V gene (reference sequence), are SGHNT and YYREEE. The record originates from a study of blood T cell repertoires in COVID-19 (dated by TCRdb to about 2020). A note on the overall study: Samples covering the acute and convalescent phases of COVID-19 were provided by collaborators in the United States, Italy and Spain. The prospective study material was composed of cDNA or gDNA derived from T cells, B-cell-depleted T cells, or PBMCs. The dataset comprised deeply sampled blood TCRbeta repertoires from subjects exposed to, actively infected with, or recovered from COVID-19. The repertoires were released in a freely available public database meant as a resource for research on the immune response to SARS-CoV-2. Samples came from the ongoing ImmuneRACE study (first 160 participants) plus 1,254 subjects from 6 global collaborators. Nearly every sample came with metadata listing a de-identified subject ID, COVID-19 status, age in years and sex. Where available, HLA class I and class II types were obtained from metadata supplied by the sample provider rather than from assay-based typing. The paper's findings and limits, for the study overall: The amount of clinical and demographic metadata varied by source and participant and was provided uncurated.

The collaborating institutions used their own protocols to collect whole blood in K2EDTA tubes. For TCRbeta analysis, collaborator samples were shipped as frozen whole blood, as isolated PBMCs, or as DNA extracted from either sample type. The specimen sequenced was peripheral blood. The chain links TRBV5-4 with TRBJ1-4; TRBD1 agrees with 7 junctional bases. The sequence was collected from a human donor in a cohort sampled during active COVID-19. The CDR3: CASSLLGGTNEKLFF. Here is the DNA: TGTGCCAGCAGCTTGTTAGGGGGCACTAATGAAAAACTGTTTTTT.